A single sample is the source of the 5 T cell receptor beta chains below, sequenced in a study of OX40 agonist ivuxolimab in advanced cancers. The method was immunoSEQ multiplex PCR; TCRdb's version includes in-frame clones alone and lacks a portion of them. This sample has about 78,000 clones, with almost 95% found just once. Source: CD4+ or CD8+ T cells sorted from blood, taken in a trial of the OX40 agonist ivuxolimab. The receptors here all came from an adult with an advanced solid tumor such as melanoma, head and neck, liver or kidney cancer.

CDR3 coding DNA: TGTGCCAGCAGTTACTCAAAGGCAGCCGTCAATGAGCAGTTCTTC. It translates to CASSYSKAAVNEQFF. V is TRBV6-5 and J is TRBJ2-1; D ambiguous. The germline V gene encodes CDR1 MNHEY and CDR2 SVGAGI. CDR3 length: 15 amino acids. Trimming stripped 0 bases from V and 6 bases from J, with 12 bases between.

J is TRBJ1-3 and V is TRBV29-1; D remains unclear. The V end lost 5 bases, the J end lost 4 bases, and 9 bases lay between the germline ends. The V gene's germline CDR1 is SQVTM and CDR2 ANQGSEA. The CDR3 covers 12 residues. The CDR3 region has the DNA TGCAGCGTTTTAGAGTTCGGAAACACCATATATTTT. This translates into CSVLEFGNTIYF.

V is TRBV19 and J is TRBJ1-5; 7 bases are shared with TRBD1. V was clipped by 5 bases and J by 4 bases; unmatched bases: 8. CDR1 is LNHDA and CDR2 is SQIVND in the germline V gene (reference sequence). The CDR3 runs to 15 residues. CDR3 in DNA: TGTGCCAGTAGTCTACAGGGGAGGGATAATCAGCCCCAGCATTTT. Its translation is CASSLQGRDNQPQHF.

The chain joins TRBV7-8 to TRBJ2-7; maybe TRBD2 (5 bases). This CDR3 is built from 15 residues. Germline values: CDR1 SGHVS, CDR2 FQNEAQ. V lost 5 bases and J lost 3, with 17 bases in between. The CDR3 spells CASSQNSAPGYEQYF. Written as DNA, the CDR3 is TGTGCCAGCAGCCAAAATAGCGCGCCAGGCTACGAGCAGTACTTC.

V usage is TRBV29-1 and J usage is TRBJ2-7; 10 nucleotides line up with TRBD1. With 4 bases clipped from V and 2 bases from J, the junction kept 5 bases outside the gene matches. This CDR3 has 14 residues. Germline CDR1 is SQVTM and CDR2 is ANQGSEA. In DNA form, the CDR3 reads TGCAGCGTTGGACTAGGACAGGGGGCCTACGAGCAGTACTTC. Translation: CSVGLGQGAYEQYF.